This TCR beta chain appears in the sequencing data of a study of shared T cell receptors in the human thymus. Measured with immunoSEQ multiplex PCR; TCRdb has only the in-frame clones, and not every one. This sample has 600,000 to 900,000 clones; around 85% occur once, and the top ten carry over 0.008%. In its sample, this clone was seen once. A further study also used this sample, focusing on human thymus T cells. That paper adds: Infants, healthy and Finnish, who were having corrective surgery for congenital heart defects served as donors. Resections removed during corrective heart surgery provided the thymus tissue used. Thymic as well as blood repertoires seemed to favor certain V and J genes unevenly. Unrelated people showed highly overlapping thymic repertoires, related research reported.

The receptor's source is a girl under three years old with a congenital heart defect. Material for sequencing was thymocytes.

The CDR3: CASSLTAYEQYF. Here the CDR3 DNA reads TGTGCCAGCAGCTTGACGGCCTACGAGCAGTACTTC. This sequence joins TRBV5-6 and TRBJ2-7; D remains ambiguous. CDR1 SGHDT and CDR2 YYEEEE come from the germline V gene. Trimming shortened V by 1 base and J by 2 bases, and 4 bases separated the two germline ends. The CDR3 runs 12 residues.